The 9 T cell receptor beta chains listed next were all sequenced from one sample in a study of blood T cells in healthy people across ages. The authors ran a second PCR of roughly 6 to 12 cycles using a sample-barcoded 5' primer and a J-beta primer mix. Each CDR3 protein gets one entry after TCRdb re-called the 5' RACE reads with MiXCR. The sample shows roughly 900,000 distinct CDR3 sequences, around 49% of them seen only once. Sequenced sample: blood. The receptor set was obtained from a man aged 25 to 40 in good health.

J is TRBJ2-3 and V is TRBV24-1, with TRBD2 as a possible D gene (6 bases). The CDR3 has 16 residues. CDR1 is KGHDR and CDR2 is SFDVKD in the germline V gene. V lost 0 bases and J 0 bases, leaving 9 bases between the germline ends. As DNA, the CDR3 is TGTGCCACCAGTGATTTGCGGGCGGGAAGCACAGATACGCAGTATTTT. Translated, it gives CATSDLRAGSTDTQYF.

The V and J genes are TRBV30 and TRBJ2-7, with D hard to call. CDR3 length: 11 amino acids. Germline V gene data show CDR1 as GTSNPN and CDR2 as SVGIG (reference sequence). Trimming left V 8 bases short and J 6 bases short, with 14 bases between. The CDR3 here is CAGNLGLEQYF. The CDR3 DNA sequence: TGTGCCGGGAATCTTGGGCTCGAGCAGTACTTC.

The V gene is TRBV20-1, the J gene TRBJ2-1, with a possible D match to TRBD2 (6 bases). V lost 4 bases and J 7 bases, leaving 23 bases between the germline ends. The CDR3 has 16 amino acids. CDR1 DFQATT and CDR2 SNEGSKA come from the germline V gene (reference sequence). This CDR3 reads CSAMSSNYPGGNEQFF. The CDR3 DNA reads TGCAGTGCTATGAGCTCAAACTATCCCGGGGGAAATGAGCAGTTCTTC.

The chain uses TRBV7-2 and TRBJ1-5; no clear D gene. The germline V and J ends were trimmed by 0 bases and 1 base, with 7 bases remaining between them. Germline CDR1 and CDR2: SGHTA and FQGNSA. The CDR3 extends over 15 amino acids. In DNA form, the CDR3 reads TGTGCCAGCAGCTTAGCGTTGGGCAGCAATCAGCCCCAGCATTTT. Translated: CASSLALGSNQPQHF.

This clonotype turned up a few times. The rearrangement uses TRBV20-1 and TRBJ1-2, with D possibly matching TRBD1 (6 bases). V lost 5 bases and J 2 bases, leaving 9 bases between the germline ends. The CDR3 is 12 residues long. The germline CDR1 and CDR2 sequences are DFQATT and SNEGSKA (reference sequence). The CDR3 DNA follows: TGCAGTGCTCCCGGGACAAACTATGGCTACACCTTC. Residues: CSAPGTNYGYTF.

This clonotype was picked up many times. The CDR3 region has the DNA TGTGCCAGCAACGAGGGCCGGGGGGGCACAGATACGCAGTATTTT. This gives the protein CASNEGRGGTDTQYF. This sequence joins TRBV2 and TRBJ2-3, with 7 bases fitting TRBD2. CDR1 SNHLY and CDR2 FYNNEI come from the germline V gene. Losses at the gene ends were 7 bases for V and 1 base for J; bases not matched to a gene: 8. The CDR3 contains 15 residues.

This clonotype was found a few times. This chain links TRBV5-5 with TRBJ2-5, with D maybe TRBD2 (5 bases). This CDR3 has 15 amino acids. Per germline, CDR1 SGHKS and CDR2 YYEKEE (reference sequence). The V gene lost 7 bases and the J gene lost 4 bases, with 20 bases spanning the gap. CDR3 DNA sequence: TGTGCCAGCGGCCCCTATGGGAGTCGGGCAGAGACCCAGTACTTC. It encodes CASGPYGSRAETQYF.

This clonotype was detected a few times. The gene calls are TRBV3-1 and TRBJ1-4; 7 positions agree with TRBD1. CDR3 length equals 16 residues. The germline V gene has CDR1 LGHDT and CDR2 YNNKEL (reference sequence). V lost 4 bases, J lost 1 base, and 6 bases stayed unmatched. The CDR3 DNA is TGTGCCAGCAGCCTTCAAACAGGGGAAACTAATGAAAAACTGTTTTTT. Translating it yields CASSLQTGETNEKLFF.

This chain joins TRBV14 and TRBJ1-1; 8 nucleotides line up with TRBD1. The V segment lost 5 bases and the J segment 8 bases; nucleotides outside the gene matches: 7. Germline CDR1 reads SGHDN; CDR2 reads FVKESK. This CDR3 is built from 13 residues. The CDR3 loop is CASSAITGGEAFF. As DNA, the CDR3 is TGTGCCAGCAGCGCCATTACAGGGGGAGAAGCTTTCTTT. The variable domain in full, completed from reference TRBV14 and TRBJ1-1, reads EAGVTQFPSHSVIEKGQTVTLRCDPISGHDNLYWYRRVMGKEIKFLLHFVKESKQDESGMPNNRFLAERTGGTYSTLKVQPAELEDSGVYFCASSAITGGEAFFGQGTRLTVV.